This TCR beta chain is from a study of T cell responses to AZD1222 COVID-19 vaccine (dated by TCRdb to about 2021). Describing the broader study: Because spike-specific TCR depth and breadth did not differ between the two schedules, AZD1222 recipients who got a second dose at roughly 4 weeks were pooled with those who got a second dose at roughly 12 weeks. A total of around 240 trial participants underwent TCR sequencing, of whom 200 to 220 received two doses of AZD1222 and some 26 received two doses of the MenACWY control vaccine. Trial participants were enrolled by age into subgroups of 18-55, 56-69 and 70-plus years, and around 150, 28 and 57 TCR-sequenced participants, respectively, were included in these subgroups.

This specimen's time point label, per the study, means: baseline before first vaccination. The vaccinee samples were drawn from two UK trials, COV001 and COV002, one of which was a single-blind randomized controlled phase 2/3 trial testing AZD1222 (ChAdOx1 nCoV-19) in healthy adults. For TCRbeta chain sequencing, PBMC samples from trial participants were taken at day 0 and at day 28 after the second dose. The CDR3 has 20 amino acids, counting the end cysteine and phenylalanine. Only the CDR3 DNA stays, 60 bases, in frame from base 1. The CDR3 regions of human TCRbeta chains were analyzed by immunosequencing. The published analysis was carried out like this. Repertoire TCRs were checked for matches against a reference library of SARS-CoV-2-specific TCRs that had been generated using the MIRA antigen-specificity platform. Breadth was defined as the fraction of unique TCRs that were SARS-CoV-2-associated. Depth was defined as the fraction of total T cells that were SARS-CoV-2-associated. Each spike-specific TCR was assigned to its reactive spike region and to a CD4 or CD8 class using the MIRA data. Log10-transformed breadth and depth values were compared by one-way ANOVA with Sidak's multiple comparisons tests. TCRdb's version of the immuneACCESS table is confined to in-frame rearrangements and falls short of the full clone set. An unresolved V gene accounts for under half of the shortfall where checked; the remainder is of unknown origin. Clone size and the V and J calls come from that table; the DNA yielded D and trimming. In all, the sample holds about 97,000 clones, and more than 85% of those were seen once. The ten largest clones represent over 6.5% of the sample.

Of note for this clone: What antigen it recognizes has not been identified. Nothing much larger sits one base from this clone, and base qualities are not available.

Overall study results and their limits: No day 14 peak-response samples were available, so repertoires were characterized only after the peak T cell response. Spike-specific TCR breadth and depth rose significantly after two AZD1222 doses compared with day 0 and with MenACWY recipients. The 56-69-year group was small, and its depth increase did not reach significance, likely because of low power. Only five to seven AZD1222 recipients were SARS-CoV-2 seropositive at baseline, limiting conclusions about previously exposed vaccinees. Participants were mostly white British and included more females than males, and it was suggested by the authors that clonal diversity may have been underestimated. The vaccine-associated CD4 TCRs covered the entire spike protein, and the dominant responses fell in regions 160-218 and 743-854. Epitopes outside the regions mutated in the B.1.351 and B.1.1.7 variants were reportedly recognized by nearly half of the unique spike-specific TCRs.

The sample was peripheral blood, taken on day 0 of AZD1222 vaccination. This clonotype originated in an adult in good health. Here the chain combines TRBV12-1 and TRBJ2-3; the table gives TRBD2 as D, unverified against the DNA. TRBV12-1 is noted as a pseudogene. The CDR3 reads CASRSPGGTLAGGRTDTQYF. DNA sequence: TGTGCCAGCAGGTCCCCGGGCGGCACCTTAGCGGGAGGTCGCACAGATACGCAGTATTTT.